The 29 T cell receptor beta chains below were found in one sample sequenced in a study of blood T cell repertoires in COVID-19. Produced via immunoSEQ multiplex PCR; TCRdb's table is partial and in-frame only. The table lists approximately 330,000 clones, nearly 90% of them singletons. The specimen sequenced was peripheral blood. The receptor set was obtained from a middle-aged woman with COVID-19, enrolled during active disease.

This clone was detected only once. The rearrangement uses TRBV5-1 and TRBJ1-5, with D unclear. The germline CDR1 and CDR2 sequences are SGHRS and YFSETQ. V was clipped by 0 bases and J by 6 bases, with 13 bases between them. The CDR3 runs to 15 residues. The CDR3 sequence: CASSLAPGSGQPQHF. The CDR3 DNA reads TGCGCCAGCAGCTTGGCCCCAGGTTCCGGTCAGCCCCAGCATTTT.

The rearrangement uses TRBV19 and TRBJ2-4; no definite D call. The CDR3 extends over 13 amino acids. The V end lost 7 bases, the J end lost 6 bases, and 13 bases lay between the germline ends. Germline V CDR1 and CDR2: LNHDA, SQIVND (reference sequence). This CDR3 is CASTAPSGNIQYF. The CDR3 DNA is TGTGCCAGTACCGCCCCATCGGGAAACATTCAGTACTTC.

The CDR3: CASSFRAGQPQHF. The CDR3 bases are TGTGCCAGCAGCTTCAGGGCCGGTCAGCCCCAGCATTTT. The rearrangement uses TRBV9 and TRBJ1-5; a possible D gene is TRBD1 (5 bases). This CDR3 region has 13 residues. The V gene's germline CDR1 is SGDLS and CDR2 YYNGEE. Trimming took off 4 bases at V and 6 bases at J, with 11 bases between the two ends.

V is TRBV19 and J is TRBJ1-5; TRBD1 matches at 9 bases. The CDR3 contains 18 residues. Trimming took 6 bases from V and 2 from J; bases not matched to a gene: 14. The germline gives CDR1 LNHDA, CDR2 SQIVND (reference sequence). CDR3 bases: TGTGCCAGTAGACGCACCCCGGACAGGGGTGTTGGCAATCAGCCCCAGCATTTT. Its translation: CASRRTPDRGVGNQPQHF.

The genes are TRBV7-2 and TRBJ2-1; D is uncertain. The CDR3 spans 14 residues. V dropped 5 bases and J dropped 10 bases, with 18 bases sitting between them. CDR1 is SGHTA and CDR2 is FQGNSA in the germline V gene. DNA for the CDR3: TGTGCCAGCAGCCCGGCAGTGAGGATTCAGGAGCAGTTCTTC. It codes for CASSPAVRIQEQFF.

The rearrangement links TRBV4-1 to TRBJ1-2; 9 bases match TRBD1. With V trimmed by 8 bases and J by 1 base, 11 bases remained unmatched. There are 16 residues in the CDR3. Per germline, CDR1 MGHRA and CDR2 YSYEKL. The chain's CDR3 is CASSPKGDRVNYGYTF. CDR3 nucleotides: TGCGCCAGCTCCCCGAAAGGGGACAGGGTTAACTATGGCTACACCTTC.

The gene calls are TRBV7-2 and TRBJ1-6; no firm D call. The germline V gene encodes CDR1 SGHTA and CDR2 FQGNSA. This CDR3 has 17 residues. The germline V and J ends were trimmed by 1 base and 9 bases, with 19 bases remaining between them. The CDR3: CASSLVPRGYLASPLHF. The CDR3 bases are TGTGCCAGCAGCTTAGTACCCCGGGGATACTTGGCTTCACCCCTCCACTTT.

This clone showed up just once. The V call is TRBV21-1, the J call TRBJ2-3; the table calls TRBD1, which could not be checked here. TRBV21-1 is an annotated pseudogene. The CDR3 totals 15 residues. CDR3 loop: CASSKVQGRRDTQYF. CDR3 DNA sequence: TGTGCCAGCAGCAAAGTTCAGGGAAGAAGGGATACGCAGTATTTT.

This sequence joins TRBV10-3 and TRBJ1-5; the match to TRBD1 covers 7 bases. This CDR3 region has 17 residues. With 3 bases clipped from V and 3 bases from J, the junction kept 11 bases outside the gene matches. Germline loops: CDR1 ENHRY, CDR2 SYGVKD. CDR3 sequence reads: CAISEGRTGHDNQPQHF. The CDR3 DNA follows: TGTGCCATCAGTGAAGGGAGGACAGGCCACGACAATCAGCCCCAGCATTTT.

The chain is built from TRBV5-1 and TRBJ2-7, with 7 bases identical to TRBD1. This CDR3 is built from 14 residues. V gave up 3 bases and J gave up 2 bases; unmatched junction bases: 5. Per the germline V gene, CDR1 is SGHRS and CDR2 is YFSETQ. The CDR3: CASSSGQAPYEQYF. The DNA of the CDR3 is TGCGCCAGCAGCTCAGGACAGGCACCCTACGAGCAGTACTTC.

The chain uses TRBV27 and TRBJ2-7; D call uncertain. The CDR3 covers 14 residues. CDR1 is MNHEY, CDR2 SMNVEV, per germline (reference sequence). V was trimmed by 5 bases and J by 6 bases, leaving 17 bases between them. Here the CDR3 DNA reads TGTGCCAGCAGTCCAGCTAGTGCCCCCCTCGAGCAGTACTTC. Encoded protein: CASSPASAPLEQYF.

A note on this clone: The sample has other DNA sequences that encode this CDR3 too. This sequence joins TRBV7-3 and TRBJ1-2; D is perhaps TRBD1 (6 bases). The CDR3 consists of 13 residues. The ends were cut back, 5 bases at V and 2 bases at J, with 9 bases in the middle. The germline V gene encodes CDR1 SGHTA and CDR2 FQGTGA. The CDR3 spells CASSLGQNYGYTF. The CDR3 nucleotides read TGTGCCAGCAGCCTCGGACAGAACTATGGCTACACCTTC.

The chain is built from TRBV2 and TRBJ1-2; D ambiguous. The V end was cut by 7 bases, the J end by 8 bases, with 17 bases between. The CDR3 is 13 residues long. In germline, CDR1 is SNHLY, CDR2 FYNNEI. The CDR3 region has the DNA TGTGCCAGCATCACCGACTCAGCCGGCGGCTACACCTTC. Protein: CASITDSAGGYTF.

This chain links TRBV5-1 with TRBJ1-1; 8 positions agree with TRBD1. Germline CDR1 SGHRS, CDR2 YFSETQ. The CDR3 contains 14 residues. V shed 3 bases, J shed 4 bases, and the junction held 5 bases outside the gene matches. The CDR3 region is CASSSTGGSTEAFF. CDR3 coding DNA: TGCGCCAGCAGCTCTACAGGGGGAAGCACTGAAGCTTTCTTT. Supplemented by reference TRBV5-1 and TRBJ1-1, the full variable domain reads KAGVTQTPRYLIKTRGQQVTLSCSPISGHRSVSWYQQTPGQGLQFLFEYFSETQRNKGNFPGRFSGRQFSNSRSEMNVSTLELGDSALYLCASSSTGGSTEAFFGQGTRLTVV.

The chain is built from TRBV28 and TRBJ2-5; D unclear. V was clipped by 3 bases and J by 7 bases, with 12 bases between them. The V gene's germline CDR1 is MDHEN and CDR2 SYDVKM. The CDR3 loop spans 13 amino acids. The CDR3 DNA sequence: TGTGCCAGCAGTTTGGGCAGCCTTCGGACCCAGTACTTC. Amino acid sequence: CASSLGSLRTQYF.

This clone has just one count. The rearrangement joins TRBV19 to TRBJ1-6, with D unclear. The CDR3 length is 12 residues. Germline values: CDR1 LNHDA, CDR2 SQIVND (reference sequence). V dropped 7 bases and J dropped 8 bases, with 9 bases sitting between them. The CDR3 reads CASKTGYSPLHF. The CDR3 bases are TGTGCCAGTAAGACGGGGTATTCACCCCTCCACTTT.

This rearrangement joins TRBV11-1 to TRBJ2-1; 7 bases are a match to TRBD2. The CDR3 has 19 residues. CDR1 SGHAT and CDR2 FQDESV come from the germline V gene (reference sequence). The V segment lost 0 bases and the J segment 0 bases; nucleotides outside the gene matches: 11. CDR3 sequence: CASSLALAGASSSYNEQFF. CDR3 nucleotides: TGTGCCAGCAGCTTAGCGCTTGCGGGAGCGTCAAGCTCCTACAATGAGCAGTTCTTC.

The V call is TRBV19, the J call TRBJ2-5; TRBD1 matches at 8 bases. CDR3 size: 14 residues. V shed 5 bases and J 5 bases; nucleotides not matched to a gene: 7. Looked up from germline, CDR1 is LNHDA and CDR2 is SQIVND (reference sequence). The CDR3 region is CASSLRTGLETQYF. The CDR3 bases are TGTGCCAGTAGTCTACGGACAGGGTTGGAGACCCAGTACTTC.

The chain carries TRBV7-3 and TRBJ2-5; 7 nucleotides match TRBD1. Germline trimming cut 5 bases from V and 5 bases from J; bases unmatched to any gene: 8. Germline CDR1 and CDR2: SGHTA and FQGTGA. The CDR3 is 14 amino acids. CDR3 bases: TGTGCCAGCAGCCCCACCATGGACAGGGAGACCCAGTACTTC. This translates into CASSPTMDRETQYF.

The chain combines TRBV27 with TRBJ1-6, with TRBD1 as a possible D gene (6 bases). Trimming took 5 bases from V and 2 from J, leaving 10 bases between them. Germline V CDR1 and CDR2: MNHEY, SMNVEV (reference sequence). The CDR3 spans 15 residues. The CDR3 DNA follows: TGTGCCAGCAGTGGACAGAGGACCTATAATTCACCCCTCCACTTT. This encodes CASSGQRTYNSPLHF.

This chain uses TRBV7-2 with TRBJ2-1; D is undetermined. The germline V gene has CDR1 SGHTA and CDR2 FQGNSA. The CDR3 covers 14 residues. With 0 bases removed from V and 10 bases from J, the gap between germline ends came to 13 bases. CDR3 amino acids: CASSLANGPGEQFF. CDR3 in DNA: TGTGCCAGCAGCTTAGCTAACGGCCCAGGCGAGCAGTTCTTC.

V and J are TRBV11-2 and TRBJ1-5, with a possible D match to TRBD1 (5 bases). The CDR3 runs to 13 residues. Per the germline V gene, CDR1 is SGHAT and CDR2 is FQNNGV. V was pared by 0 bases and J by 6 bases, with 6 bases between. CDR3 loop: CASSLDRAQPQHF. The CDR3 nucleotides read TGTGCCAGCAGCTTAGACAGGGCTCAGCCCCAGCATTTT.

V usage is TRBV9 and J usage is TRBJ2-3, with TRBD2 matching over 7 bases. The CDR3 covers 16 residues. J gave up 4 bases and V 2 bases, and 10 bases lay outside the gene matches. Looked up from germline, CDR1 is SGDLS and CDR2 is YYNGEE. This CDR3 reads CASSVSLAYVPDTQYF. In DNA, the CDR3 is TGTGCCAGCAGCGTTTCACTAGCGTACGTCCCAGATACGCAGTATTTT.

This chain joins TRBV30 and TRBJ1-1; 8 bases align to TRBD1. The CDR3 extends over 13 amino acids. J gave up 10 bases and V 6 bases, and 13 bases lay outside the gene matches. Germline lookup yields CDR1 GTSNPN and CDR2 SVGIG (reference sequence). CDR3 protein: CACPGQGIIGAFF. In nucleotides, the CDR3 is TGTGCCTGCCCCGGACAGGGCATTATCGGAGCTTTCTTT.

This sequence joins TRBV27 and TRBJ1-2, with D possibly matching TRBD1 (5 bases). CDR1 and CDR2 from the germline V gene are MNHEY and SMNVEV (reference sequence). This CDR3 has 13 amino acids. Trimming shortened V by 4 bases and J by 5 bases, and 11 bases separated the two germline ends. The CDR3 nucleotides are TGTGCCAGCAGTTCACTGGGGGGTTATGGCTACACCTTC. It codes for CASSSLGGYGYTF.

The chain employs TRBV28 and TRBJ1-1, with D perhaps matching TRBD1 (6 bases). This CDR3 has 15 residues. Looked up from germline, CDR1 is MDHEN and CDR2 is SYDVKM. Trimming stripped 4 bases from V and 4 bases from J, with 16 bases between. The CDR3 region has the DNA TGTGCCAGCAGTTCCTACGGGGGGGCGGGCACTGAAGCTTTCTTT. Translating it yields CASSSYGGAGTEAFF.

The genes are TRBV6-5 and TRBJ1-1; TRBD1 aligns across 7 bases. The CDR3 has 13 amino acids. The trim removed 8 bases at V and 3 bases at J, leaving 6 bases unmatched. From germline, CDR1 is MNHEY and CDR2 SVGAGI. This CDR3 reads CASGLTGDTEAFF. The DNA of the CDR3 is TGTGCCAGCGGACTCACAGGGGACACTGAAGCTTTCTTT.

This chain links TRBV7-2 with TRBJ2-5; D gene unclear. CDR1 is SGHTA and CDR2 is FQGNSA in the germline V gene. The CDR3 covers 11 residues. The V gene lost 4 bases and the J gene lost 4 bases, with 4 bases spanning the gap. CDR3 loop: CASSSGETQYF. CDR3 in DNA: TGTGCCAGCAGCTCCGGAGAGACCCAGTACTTC.

V and J are TRBV7-2 and TRBJ2-1; 8 nucleotides line up with TRBD2. In germline, CDR1 is SGHTA, CDR2 FQGNSA. The J segment lost 7 bases and the V segment lost 5 bases, leaving 10 bases of the junction unmatched. The CDR3 loop spans 15 amino acids. The CDR3: CASSPLRGGPNEQFF. Written as DNA, the CDR3 is TGTGCCAGCAGCCCGTTACGGGGGGGCCCGAATGAGCAGTTCTTC.